This T cell receptor (beta chain) emerged from a study of blood T cell repertoires in COVID-19. Study-wide context: Some COVID-19 samples were acute and others convalescent; all came from the United States, Italy and Spain. From T cells, B-cell-depleted T cells, or PBMCs came the material, which was cDNA or gDNA.

There are 14 residues in the CDR3. Per germline, CDR1 SQVTM and CDR2 ANQGSEA. Between the trimmed V and J ends, which lost 5 bases and 3 bases, there was a span of 15 bases. Authors' processing steps: From reference gene primer amplification, estimates of nucleated cell counts were derived. This table comes from immunoSEQ multiplex PCR, and its TCRdb copy is limited to in-frame clones, with some not included. That table supplies the V and J calls and clone size; D and trimming were determined from the DNA. The sample holds about 40,000 clones, 86% seen once. The chain is built from TRBV29-1 and TRBJ2-3; D perhaps matches TRBD1 (5 bases). The origin of this receptor is a man aged 40-49 years with active COVID-19. Sequences were obtained from peripheral blood. The CDR3 region is CSVRVTGRTDTQYF. Written as DNA, the CDR3 is TGCAGCGTTAGGGTAACAGGTAGAACAGATACGCAGTATTTT.